Listed below are T cell receptor beta chains from one sample, sequenced in a study of technical replicates of blood from a few donors. Clones were read by immunoSEQ multiplex PCR, and TCRdb kept only the in-frame ones, dropping some. The sample contains tens of thousands of clones, 94% of which appear only once. Sequencing was carried out using T cells isolated from PBMCs. These TCRs come from a human donor in good health. Each CDR3 is given with its conserved first and last residue. Fields, in order: clone size, V gene, J gene, D gene, CDR3 DNA, CDR3 protein. A D gene is named only where the DNA matches it firmly. Rows give clone size only sometimes, using once, few, many, or a class for an expanded clone.

>.|TRBV4-1|TRBJ2-7|TRBD1
TGCGCCAGCAGCCAAGGTTTCGGACAGGGGGCCTACGAGCAGTACTTC
CASSQGFGQGAYEQYF
>.|TRBV18|TRBJ2-1|.
TGTGCCAGCTCACCACTCCTACCGGACCAGGGAGGCCATGAGCAGTTCTTC
CASSPLLPDQGGHEQFF
>.|TRBV6-1|TRBJ1-2|.
TGTGCCAGCAGTGTTCGGGGATGGAACTATGGCTACACCTTC
CASSVRGWNYGYTF
>.|TRBV4-2|TRBJ1-5|.
TGTGCCAGCAGCCAAGATCTTGGACAACAGCCCCAGCATTTT
CASSQDLGQQPQHF
>.|TRBV28|TRBJ2-7|TRBD2
TGTGCCAGCAGTTTAGCGGGGGGCCTCGACTACGAGCAGTACTTC
CASSLAGGLDYEQYF
>.|TRBV19|TRBJ2-7|.
TGTGCCAGTAGTAAGCTTGAGGGCCACGAGCAGTACTTC
CASSKLEGHEQYF
>.|TRBV25-1|TRBJ2-1|TRBD1
TGTGCCAGCAGTGCCTTAGACATCCGGGACAGGGGTTACGAGCAGTTCTTC
CASSALDIRDRGYEQFF
>.|TRBV30|TRBJ1-2|TRBD1
TGTGCCTGGAGTTTCTTTTTCTATGGGGACAGGGCTTCGTATGGGTGGGGCTACACCTTC
CAWSFFFYGDRASYGWGYTF
>.|TRBV5-1|TRBJ1-6|.
TGCGCCAGCAGCTTGGGGGCCGTAAGGGGTGGGAATTCACCCCTCCACTTT
CASSLGAVRGGNSPLHF
>.|TRBV10-2|TRBJ2-3|TRBD2
TGCGCCAGCAGAGAGACTAGCGAAGATACGCAGTATTTT
CASRETSEDTQYF
>.|TRBV9|TRBJ2-5|.
TGTGCCAGCAGCGTAGTCCCTCAAGAGACCCAGTACTTC
CASSVVPQETQYF
>.|TRBV28|TRBJ2-1|TRBD2
TGTGCCACAGGTGACCGGGGACTACTAGCGGCCTACAATGAGCAGTTCTTC
CATGDRGLLAAYNEQFF
>.|TRBV18|TRBJ2-3|.
TGTGCCAGCTCACCGCAGGGACTTCCTGGCACAGATACGCAGTATTTT
CASSPQGLPGTDTQYF
>.|TRBV19|TRBJ2-7|.
TGTGCCAGTAGTTCCCTCGACGGGGGACCCTACGAGCAGTACTTC
CASSSLDGGPYEQYF
>.|TRBV7-3|TRBJ2-5|.
TGTGCCAGCAGCCGCCAAGACAGGGAGACCCAGTACTTC
CASSRQDRETQYF
>.|TRBV18|TRBJ2-2|TRBD2
TGTGCCAGCTCACCAGTGCTAGCGGGGGCCCTGAACACCGGGGAGCTGTTTTTT
CASSPVLAGALNTGELFF
>once|TRBV19|TRBJ2-7|.
TGTGCCTGCGGAGAGGCGGGAACAACCTACGAGCAGTACTTC
CACGEAGTTYEQYF
>.|TRBV7-8|TRBJ1-5|.
TGTGCCAGCAGCGCCAAGGGGGGGCGGCAACAGCCCCAGCATTTT
CASSAKGGRQQPQHF
>.|TRBV9|TRBJ2-7|.
TGTGCCAGCAGCCGGACTTCTAGCTCCTACGAGCAGTACTTC
CASSRTSSSYEQYF